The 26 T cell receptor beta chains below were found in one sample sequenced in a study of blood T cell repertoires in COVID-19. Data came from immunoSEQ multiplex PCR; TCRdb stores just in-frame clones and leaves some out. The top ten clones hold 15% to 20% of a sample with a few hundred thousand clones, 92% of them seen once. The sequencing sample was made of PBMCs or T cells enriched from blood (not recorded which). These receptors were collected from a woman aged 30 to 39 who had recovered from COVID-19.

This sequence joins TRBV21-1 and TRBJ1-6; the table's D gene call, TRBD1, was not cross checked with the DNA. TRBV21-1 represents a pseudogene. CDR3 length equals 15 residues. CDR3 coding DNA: TGTGCCAGCAGCAAAGTTTTACAGCCTAATTCACCCCTCCACTTT. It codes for CASSKVLQPNSPLHF.

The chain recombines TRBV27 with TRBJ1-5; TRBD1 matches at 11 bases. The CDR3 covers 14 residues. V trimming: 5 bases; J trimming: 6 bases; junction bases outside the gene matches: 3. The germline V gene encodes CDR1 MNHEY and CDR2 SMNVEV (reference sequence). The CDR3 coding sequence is TGTGCCAGCAGTAGGACAGGGGGCAGTCAGCCCCAGCATTTT. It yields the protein CASSRTGGSQPQHF.

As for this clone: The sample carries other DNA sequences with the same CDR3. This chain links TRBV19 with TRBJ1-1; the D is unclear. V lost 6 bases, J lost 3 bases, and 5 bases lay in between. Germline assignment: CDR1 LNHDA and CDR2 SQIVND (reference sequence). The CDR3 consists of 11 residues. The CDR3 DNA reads TGTGCCAGTAGGGTAGACACTGAAGCTTTCTTT. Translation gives CASRVDTEAFF.

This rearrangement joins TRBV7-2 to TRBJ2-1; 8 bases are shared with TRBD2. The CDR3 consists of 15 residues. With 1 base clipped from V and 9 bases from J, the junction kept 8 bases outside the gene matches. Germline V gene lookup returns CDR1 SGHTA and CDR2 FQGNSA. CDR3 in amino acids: CASSLDWGSGSEQFF. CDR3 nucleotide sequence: TGTGCCAGCAGCTTAGACTGGGGGAGCGGGAGTGAGCAGTTCTTC.

The CDR3 spells CASSQDYRPRAGELFF. CDR3 coding DNA: TGCGCCAGCAGCCAAGATTACAGGCCCCGGGCCGGGGAGCTGTTTTTT. The chain links TRBV4-3 to TRBJ2-2; a possible D gene is TRBD1 (5 bases). The V gene lost 0 bases and the J gene lost 6 bases, with 14 bases spanning the gap. This CDR3 is built from 16 residues. Germline assignment: CDR1 LGHNA and CDR2 YSLEER.

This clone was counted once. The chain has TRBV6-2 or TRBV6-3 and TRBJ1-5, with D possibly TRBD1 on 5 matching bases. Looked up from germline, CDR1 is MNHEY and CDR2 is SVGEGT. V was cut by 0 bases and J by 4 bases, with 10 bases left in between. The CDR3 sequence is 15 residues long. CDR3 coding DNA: TGTGCCAGCAGTTACTCAGGGGATGGGAATCAGCCCCAGCATTTT. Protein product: CASSYSGDGNQPQHF.

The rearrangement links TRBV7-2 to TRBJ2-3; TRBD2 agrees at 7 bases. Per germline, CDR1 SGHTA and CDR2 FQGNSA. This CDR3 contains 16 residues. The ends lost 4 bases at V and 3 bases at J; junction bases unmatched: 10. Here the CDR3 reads CASSSLWGGGTDTQYF. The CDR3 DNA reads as TGTGCCAGCAGCTCCCTTTGGGGGGGAGGTACAGATACGCAGTATTTT.

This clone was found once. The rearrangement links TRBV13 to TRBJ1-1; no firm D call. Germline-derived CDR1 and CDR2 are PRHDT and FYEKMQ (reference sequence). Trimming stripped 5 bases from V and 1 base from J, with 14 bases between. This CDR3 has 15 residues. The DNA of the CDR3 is TGTGCCAGCAGCCGCCCATACGGGTCGAACACTGAAGCTTTCTTT. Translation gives CASSRPYGSNTEAFF.

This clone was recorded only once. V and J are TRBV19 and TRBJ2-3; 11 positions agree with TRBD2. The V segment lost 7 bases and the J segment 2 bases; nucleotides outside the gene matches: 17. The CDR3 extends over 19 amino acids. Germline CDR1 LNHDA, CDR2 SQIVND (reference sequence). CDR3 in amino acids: CASTPQGPSGGTSTDTQYF. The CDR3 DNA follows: TGTGCCAGTACCCCCCAAGGGCCTAGCGGGGGGACCTCCACAGATACGCAGTATTTT.

CDR3 sequence reads: CASSLGQRGNTIYF. The CDR3 DNA follows: TGCGCCAGCAGCTTGGGACAGCGAGGAAACACCATATATTTT. The chain employs TRBV5-1 and TRBJ1-3; possible D gene TRBD1, 5 bases. Germline V CDR1 and CDR2: SGHRS, YFSETQ. Between the trimmed V and J ends, which lost 0 bases and 4 bases, there was a span of 8 bases. This CDR3 contains 14 residues.

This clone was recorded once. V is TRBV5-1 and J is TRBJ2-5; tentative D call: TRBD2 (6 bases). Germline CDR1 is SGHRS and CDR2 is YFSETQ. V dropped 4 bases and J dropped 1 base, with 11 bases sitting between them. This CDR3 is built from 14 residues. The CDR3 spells CASSVTGGQETQYF. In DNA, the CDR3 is TGCGCCAGCAGCGTCACCGGGGGCCAAGAGACCCAGTACTTC.

The chain's CDR3 is CASSLYNTRQYLYEQYF. The CDR3 coding sequence is TGTGCCAGCAGCTTATACAATACGAGACAGTATCTCTACGAGCAGTACTTC. V gene TRBV7-2 combines with J gene TRBJ2-7; the D gene is possibly TRBD1 (5 bases). The ends were cut back, 2 bases at V and 3 bases at J, with 20 bases in the middle. Germline CDR1 reads SGHTA; CDR2 reads FQGNSA. The CDR3 has 17 residues.

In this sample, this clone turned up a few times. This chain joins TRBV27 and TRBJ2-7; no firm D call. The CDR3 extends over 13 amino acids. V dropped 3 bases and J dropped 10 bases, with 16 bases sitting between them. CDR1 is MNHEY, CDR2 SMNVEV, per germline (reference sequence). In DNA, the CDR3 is TGTGCCAGCAGTTTTGCCAGAGCAGAGCGACAGTACTTC. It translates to CASSFARAERQYF.

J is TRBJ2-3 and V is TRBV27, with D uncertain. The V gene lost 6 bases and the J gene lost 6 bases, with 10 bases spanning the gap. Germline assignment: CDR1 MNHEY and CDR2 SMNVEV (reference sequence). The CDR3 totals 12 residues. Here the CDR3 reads CASRPAGDTQYF. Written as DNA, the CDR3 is TGTGCCAGCAGACCGGCCGGGGATACGCAGTATTTT.

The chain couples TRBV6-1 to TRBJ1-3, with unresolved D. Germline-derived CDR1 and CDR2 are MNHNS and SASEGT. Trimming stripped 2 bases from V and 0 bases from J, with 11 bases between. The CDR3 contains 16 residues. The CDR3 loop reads CASSERRVSSGNTIYF. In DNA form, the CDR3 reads TGTGCCAGCAGTGAACGACGGGTGAGCTCTGGAAACACCATATATTTT.

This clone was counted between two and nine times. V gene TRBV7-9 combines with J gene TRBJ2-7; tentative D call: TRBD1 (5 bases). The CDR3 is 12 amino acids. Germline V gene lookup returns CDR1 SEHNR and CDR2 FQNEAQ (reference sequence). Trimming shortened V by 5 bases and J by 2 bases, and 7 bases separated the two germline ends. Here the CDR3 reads CASSGAPYEQYF. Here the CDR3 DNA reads TGTGCCAGCAGCGGGGCCCCCTACGAGCAGTACTTC.

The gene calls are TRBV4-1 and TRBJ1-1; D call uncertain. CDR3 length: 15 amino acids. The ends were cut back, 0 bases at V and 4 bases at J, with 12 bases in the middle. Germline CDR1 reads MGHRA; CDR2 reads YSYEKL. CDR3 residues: CASSQDYQVGTEAFF. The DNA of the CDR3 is TGCGCCAGCAGCCAAGATTACCAGGTTGGCACTGAAGCTTTCTTT.

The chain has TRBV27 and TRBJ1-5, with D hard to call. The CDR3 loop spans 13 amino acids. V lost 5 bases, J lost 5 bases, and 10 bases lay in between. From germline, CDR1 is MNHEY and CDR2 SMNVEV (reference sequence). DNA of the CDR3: TGTGCCAGCAGTCGACGGGGAGATCAGCCCCAGCATTTT. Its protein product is CASSRRGDQPQHF.

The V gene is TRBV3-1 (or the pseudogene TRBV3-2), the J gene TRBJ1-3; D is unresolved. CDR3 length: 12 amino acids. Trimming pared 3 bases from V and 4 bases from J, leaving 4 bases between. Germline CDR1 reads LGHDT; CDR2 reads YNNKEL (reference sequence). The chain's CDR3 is CASSQSGNTIYF. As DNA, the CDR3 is TGTGCCAGCAGCCAGTCAGGAAACACCATATATTTT.

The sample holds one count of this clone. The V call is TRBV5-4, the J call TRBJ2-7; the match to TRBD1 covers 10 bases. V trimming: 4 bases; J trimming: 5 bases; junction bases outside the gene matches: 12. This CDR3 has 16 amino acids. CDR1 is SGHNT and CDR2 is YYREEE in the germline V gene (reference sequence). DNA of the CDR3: TGTGCCAGCAGCCGTCCCGGGACAGGGGAAGGCAACGAGCAGTACTTC. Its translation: CASSRPGTGEGNEQYF.

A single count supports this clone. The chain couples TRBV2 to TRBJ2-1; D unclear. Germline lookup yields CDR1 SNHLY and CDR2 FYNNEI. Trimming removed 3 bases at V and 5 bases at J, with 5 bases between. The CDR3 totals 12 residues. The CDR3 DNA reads TGTGCCAGCAGTGACGGTGACAATGAGCAGTTCTTC. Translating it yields CASSDGDNEQFF.

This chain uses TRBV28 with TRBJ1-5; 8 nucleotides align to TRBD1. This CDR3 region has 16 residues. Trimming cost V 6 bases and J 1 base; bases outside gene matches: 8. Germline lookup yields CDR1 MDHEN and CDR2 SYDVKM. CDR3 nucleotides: TGTGCCAGCAGAACCGGGACAGGCCCAAGCAATCAGCCCCAGCATTTT. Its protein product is CASRTGTGPSNQPQHF. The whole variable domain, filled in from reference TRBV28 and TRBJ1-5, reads DVKVTQSSRYLVKRTGEKVFLECVQDMDHENMFWYRQDPGLGLRLIYFSYDVKMKEKGDIPEGYSVSREKKERFSLILESASTNQTSMYLCASRTGTGPSNQPQHFGDGTRLSIL.

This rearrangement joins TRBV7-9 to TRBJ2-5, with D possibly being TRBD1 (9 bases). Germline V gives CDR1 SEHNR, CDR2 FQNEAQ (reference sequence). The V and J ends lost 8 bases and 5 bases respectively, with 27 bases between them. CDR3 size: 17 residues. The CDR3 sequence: CASAGTGPSGGVETQYF. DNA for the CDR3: TGTGCCAGCGCAGGGACAGGGCCGTCGGGAGGGGTGGAGACCCAGTACTTC.

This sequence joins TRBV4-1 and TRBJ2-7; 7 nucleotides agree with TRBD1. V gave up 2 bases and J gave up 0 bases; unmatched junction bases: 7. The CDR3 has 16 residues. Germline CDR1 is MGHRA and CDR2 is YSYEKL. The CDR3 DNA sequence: TGCGCCAGCAGCCAACAAACAGGGGTTCCCTCCTACGAGCAGTACTTC. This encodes CASSQQTGVPSYEQYF.

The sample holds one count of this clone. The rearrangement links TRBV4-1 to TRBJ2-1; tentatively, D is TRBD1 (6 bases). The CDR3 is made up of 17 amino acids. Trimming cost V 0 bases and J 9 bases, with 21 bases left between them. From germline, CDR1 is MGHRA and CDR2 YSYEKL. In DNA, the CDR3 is TGCGCCAGCAGCCAAGACCAAGGAATACAGGGACGTGCTGAGCAGTTCTTC. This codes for CASSQDQGIQGRAEQFF.

CDR3 protein: CSVEKTNTEAFF. The CDR3 region has the DNA TGCAGCGTTGAAAAGACTAACACTGAAGCTTTCTTT. This chain uses TRBV29-1 with TRBJ1-1; no definite D call. Looked up from germline, CDR1 is SQVTM and CDR2 is ANQGSEA. V dropped 2 bases and J dropped 2 bases, with 6 bases sitting between them. The CDR3 covers 12 residues.